What follows describes a single T cell receptor beta chain. Its target is unknown. PCR involved 60 Vbeta and 13 Jbeta primers. Sequenced by immunoSEQ multiplex PCR; TCRdb stores in-frame clones only, minus some. The top ten clones hold around 0.99% of a sample with 150,000 to 200,000 clones, about 85% of them seen once. The data belong to a study of cytomegalovirus exposure and HLA in healthy donors. For the study at large: Ancestry clustering placed 70% to 85% of 300 to 400 genotyped donors in the Caucasian-associated cluster.

V was pared by 5 bases and J by 5 bases, with 15 bases between. This CDR3 is 14 amino acids long. Germline V lookup: CDR1 LNHDA, CDR2 SQIVND (reference sequence). Whole-study findings and limits: Presence/absence analyses assumed roughly uniform sequencing depth across donors. Among TCR beta chains, those listed as cytomegalovirus-associated numbered 164.

This TCR was recovered from a boy between 2 and 15 years old in good health and CMV-seronegative. The sequenced sample consisted of PBMCs. The chain uses TRBV19 and TRBJ2-5; a weak D match, TRBD1 (5 bases). The CDR3 loop reads CASSVKGNGETQYF. CDR3 coding DNA: TGTGCCAGTAGTGTAAAGGGGAATGGGGAGACCCAGTACTTC.